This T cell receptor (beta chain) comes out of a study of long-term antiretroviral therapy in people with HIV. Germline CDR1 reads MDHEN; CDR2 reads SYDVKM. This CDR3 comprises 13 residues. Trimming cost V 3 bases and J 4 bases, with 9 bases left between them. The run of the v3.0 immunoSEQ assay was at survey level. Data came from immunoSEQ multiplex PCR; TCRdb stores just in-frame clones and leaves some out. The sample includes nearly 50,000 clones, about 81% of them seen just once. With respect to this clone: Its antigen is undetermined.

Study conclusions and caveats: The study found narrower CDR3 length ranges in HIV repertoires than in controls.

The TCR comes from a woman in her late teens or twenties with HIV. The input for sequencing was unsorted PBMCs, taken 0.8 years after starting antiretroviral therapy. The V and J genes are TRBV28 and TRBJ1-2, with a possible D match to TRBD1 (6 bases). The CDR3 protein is CASSLGRGYGYTF. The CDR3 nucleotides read TGTGCCAGCAGTTTGGGCAGGGGCTATGGCTACACCTTC.